Listed below are T cell receptor beta chains from one sample, sequenced in a study of prognosis after radiotherapy for stage I lung cancer. TCRdb re-analysed the multiplex PCR reads in MiXCR, keeping a single row per CDR3 protein. In the table there are 15,000 to 20,000 distinct CDR3 sequences, roughly 30% of which are singletons. This material consisted of PBMCs, taken before or after stereotactic body radiation therapy (not recorded which). These receptors were taken from a donor of 50 years or more with non-small cell lung cancer. Each CDR3 is given without its conserved first and last residue. D genes are given only for firm matches.

TRBV6-9	.	TRBJ1-4	ASSWTVGYEKLF
TRBV6-1	TRBD2	TRBJ2-3	ASIEETSVPDTQY
TRBV12-3/TRBV12-4	.	TRBJ2-5	ASSLQGRETQY
TRBV20-1	.	TRBJ2-7	SARYLGESGYEQY
TRBV27	TRBD2	TRBJ2-1	ASSLEVSSGSTYEQF
TRBV12-3/TRBV12-4	.	TRBJ2-3	ASSSHTDTQY
TRBV7-2	.	TRBJ2-2	ASSRTIGANTGELF
TRBV7-9	TRBD1	TRBJ2-3	ASSSGTGTDTQY
TRBV4-1	.	TRBJ1-2	ASSPGGYGYT
TRBV27	TRBD2	TRBJ2-5	ASSLLAEYKETQY
TRBV5-4	.	TRBJ2-7	ASTVEGSYEQY
TRBV5-6	.	TRBJ1-1	ASSPGGWTEAF
TRBV12-3/TRBV12-4	.	TRBJ2-1	ASSKGGNEQF
TRBV6-2/TRBV6-3	.	TRBJ2-5	ASSTEGTVLQETQY
TRBV7-6	TRBD2	TRBJ2-1	ASSPTSGGNNEQF
TRBV6-1	TRBD1	TRBJ1-1	ASSEAPGTGHTEAF
TRBV20-1	TRBD2	TRBJ2-5	SAFDSGRAEETRY
TRBV20-1	.	TRBJ1-5	SARRGNQPQD
TRBV11-2	TRBD1	TRBJ2-7	ASVRQGAYEQY
TRBV20-1	.	TRBJ1-2	SASLGGSNYGYT
TRBV5-6	TRBD2	TRBJ2-1	ASTFGVAGQLRQF
TRBV3-1	.	TRBJ1-1	ASSQRSVRALAEAF
TRBV5-1	.	TRBJ2-7	ASNEGGAGSYEQY
TRBV5-4	.	TRBJ2-7	ASSLPGIDEQY
TRBV2	TRBD1	TRBJ2-6	ASGGDRGSGANVLT
TRBV5-1	.	TRBJ2-7	ASRGTGKSYEQY